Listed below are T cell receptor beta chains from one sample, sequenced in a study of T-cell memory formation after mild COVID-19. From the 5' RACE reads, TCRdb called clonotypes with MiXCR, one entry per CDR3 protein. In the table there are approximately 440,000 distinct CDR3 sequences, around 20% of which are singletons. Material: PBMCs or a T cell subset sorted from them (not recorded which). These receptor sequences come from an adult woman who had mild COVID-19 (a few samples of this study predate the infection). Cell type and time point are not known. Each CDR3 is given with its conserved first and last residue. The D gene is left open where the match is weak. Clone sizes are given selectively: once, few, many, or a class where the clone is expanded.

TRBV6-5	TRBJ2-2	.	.	CASSWVRVQSGELFF	TGTGCCAGCAGTTGGGTCAGGGTTCAGTCCGGGGAGCTGTTTTTT
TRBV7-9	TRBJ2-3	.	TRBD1	CASSLGDWTGQVTDTQYF	TGTGCCAGCAGCTTAGGCGATTGGACAGGGCAAGTCACAGATACGCAGTATTTT
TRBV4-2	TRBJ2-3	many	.	CASSTKTGEADTQYF	TGTGCCAGCAGCACGAAGACGGGGGAGGCAGATACGCAGTATTTT
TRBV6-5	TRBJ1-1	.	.	CASSALGGGNEAFF	TGTGCCAGCAGTGCCCTAGGGGGAGGGAATGAAGCTTTCTTT
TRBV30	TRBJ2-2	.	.	CALGQNTGELFF	TGTGCCTTGGGGCAGAACACCGGGGAGCTGTTTTTT
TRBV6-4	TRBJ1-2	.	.	CASSAEIGYGYTF	TGTGCCAGCAGTGCCGAGATCGGCTATGGCTACACCTTC
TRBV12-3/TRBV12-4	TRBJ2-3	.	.	CASSRGTSSTDTQYF	TGTGCCAGCAGTCGGGGGACGTCTAGCACAGATACGCAGTATTTT
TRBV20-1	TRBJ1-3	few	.	CSAQSRGLSGNTIYF	TGCAGTGCCCAATCGAGAGGGCTCTCTGGAAACACCATATATTTT
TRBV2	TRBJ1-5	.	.	CASSRTGYSNQPQHF	TGTGCCAGCAGTAGGACGGGTTATAGCAATCAGCCCCAGCATTTT
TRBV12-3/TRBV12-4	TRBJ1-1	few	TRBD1	CASRGQLYTEAFF	TGTGCCAGCAGGGGACAGCTTTACACTGAAGCTTTCTTT
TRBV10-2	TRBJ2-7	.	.	CASGSFDRSYEQYF	TGCGCCAGCGGTAGCTTCGACAGATCCTACGAGCAGTACTTC
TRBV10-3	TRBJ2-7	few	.	CAILLLPSYEQYF	TGTGCCATCTTACTTTTACCTTCCTACGAGCAGTACTTC
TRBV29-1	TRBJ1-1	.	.	CSATAGTEAFF	TGCAGCGCTACAGCCGGGACAGAAGCTTTCTTT
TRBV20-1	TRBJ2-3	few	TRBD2	CSARLAGGADTQYF	TGCAGTGCCCGACTAGCGGGGGGCGCAGATACGCAGTATTTT
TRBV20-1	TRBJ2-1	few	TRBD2	CSAHTSGSLHEQFF	TGCAGTGCTCATACTAGCGGGAGCCTGCATGAGCAGTTCTTC
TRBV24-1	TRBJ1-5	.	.	CATSDSDQGPGGGNQPQHF	TGTGCCACCAGTGATTCAGACCAGGGGCCGGGGGGTGGCAATCAGCCCCAGCATTTT
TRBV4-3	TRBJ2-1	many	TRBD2	CASSREAGGPLLEQFF	TGCGCCAGCAGCCGAGAGGCGGGAGGGCCCCTACTGGAGCAGTTCTTC
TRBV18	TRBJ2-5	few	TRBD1	CASSGDSLQETQYF	TGTGCCAGCTCAGGGGACAGCCTACAAGAGACCCAGTACTTC
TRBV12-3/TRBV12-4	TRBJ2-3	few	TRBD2	CASLGLSGDTDTQYF	TGTGCCAGCCTCGGCTTGAGCGGGGACACAGATACGCAGTATTTT
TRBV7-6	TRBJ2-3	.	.	CASSLLGASGTDTQYF	TGTGCCAGCAGCTTACTGGGGGCTTCAGGGACAGATACGCAGTATTTT
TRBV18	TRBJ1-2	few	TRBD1	CASSPPRQGDYGYTF	TGTGCCAGCTCACCACCGCGACAGGGTGACTATGGCTACACCTTC
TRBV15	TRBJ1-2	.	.	CATSRDRQGPGYTF	TGTGCCACCAGCAGAGATCGTCAGGGGCCTGGCTACACCTTC
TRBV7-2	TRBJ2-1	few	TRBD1	CASSTRDRGNEQFF	TGTGCCAGCAGCACCCGGGACAGGGGGAATGAGCAGTTCTTC
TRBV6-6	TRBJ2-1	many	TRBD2	CASRHGTSGRIGIDEQFF	TGTGCCAGCAGACACGGGACTAGCGGGAGGATTGGGATCGATGAGCAGTTCTTC
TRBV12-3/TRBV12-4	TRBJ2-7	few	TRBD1	CASRYSDRAFEQYF	TGTGCCAGCCGATATTCGGACAGGGCATTCGAGCAGTACTTC